The rows below give T cell receptor beta chains drawn from one sample of a study of PD-1 blockade in classical Hodgkin lymphoma. Clones were read by immunoSEQ multiplex PCR, and TCRdb kept only the in-frame ones, dropping some. The sample has some 96,000 clones; roughly 91% are singletons. Sequenced material: peripheral blood mononuclear cells (PBMCs), taken before the fourth cycle of nivolumab. Receptors originate from a human donor with classical Hodgkin lymphoma. The conserved cysteine and the conserved F or W are not part of the CDR3 here.

j_call v_call cdr3_aa
TRBJ2-7 TRBV11-3 ASSLTGTGLEQY
TRBJ2-7 TRBV6-5 ASSRAGGGEQY
TRBJ1-1 TRBV27 ASSSDNLSTEAF
TRBJ2-4 TRBV18 ASSPRQGWHIQY
TRBJ2-7 TRBV6-6 ASSPSGGSYEQY
TRBJ2-3 TRBV12-5 ASGPGPQATDTQY
TRBJ1-5 TRBV28 ASRKIPVGSNQPQH
TRBJ1-1 TRBV6-5 ASSYPAGHAEAF
TRBJ2-1 TRBV19 ASRPTEAGVFNERQF
TRBJ2-3 TRBV27 ASSLLGGPQY
TRBJ2-2 TRBV10-2 ASRNLPSSTGELF
TRBJ1-4 TRBV5-4 ASSLNPTNEKLF
TRBJ2-7 TRBV7-6 ASSLTPAASPYEQY
TRBJ1-1 TRBV2 ASSVEGLNTEAF
TRBJ1-2 TRBV7-2 ASSLAPTGGFGYT
TRBJ2-7 TRBV10-3 AIGPSGGSYEQY
TRBJ1-5 TRBV28 ATLLTPGQPQH
TRBJ2-3 TRBV5-4 ASSLRAQGTDTQY
TRBJ1-1 TRBV19 ASKGGVAEAF
TRBJ2-2 TRBV7-9 ASSLAGLSPGELF
TRBJ2-5 TRBV19 ATDRGQGSQETQY
TRBJ2-3 TRBV6-5 ASSSWAPHMPHTQY
TRBJ2-7 TRBV28 ASTGGRGRNEQY
TRBJ1-4 TRBV23-1 ASRRGQDEKLF
TRBJ2-5 TRBV6-5 ASSTDWRLETQY
TRBJ1-2 TRBV14 ASSQVRADYGYT
TRBJ2-5 TRBV28 ASSFGTGKQETQY
TRBJ1-1 TRBV7-8 ASSLLASMNTEAF
TRBJ2-3 TRBV28 ASRVGGEEFTQY
TRBJ2-5 TRBV5-1 ASRGKKETQY
TRBJ2-7 TRBV28 ASSSPLGQPLSYEQY
TRBJ1-2 TRBV30 AWSVVGYGYT
TRBJ2-7 TRBV19 ASSTRVRDRAYEQY
TRBJ1-2 TRBV4-1 ASSQEGRVGRGGYT
TRBJ1-5 TRBV28 ASRYIRGSNQPQH
TRBJ1-5 TRBV28 ASLQGAGGQPQH
TRBJ2-7 TRBV19 ASSIGQGPPYEQY
TRBJ2-4 TRBV6-1 ASSVGLAGGGGNIQY
TRBJ1-1 TRBV19 ASSIVDLNTEAF
TRBJ1-2 TRBV19 ASSMIQGSYYGYT
TRBJ2-7 TRBV28 ASSLSSGLVYEQY
TRBJ1-3 TRBV27 ASSPRMTVIGSGNTIY
TRBJ2-1 TRBV7-9 ASSFPGLVRNEQF
TRBJ2-1 TRBV5-6 ASSLGELRRAIGYEQF
TRBJ2-3 TRBV4-1 ASSQDQWTSGRLDTQY
TRBJ2-7 TRBV21-1 ASRDRSYEQY